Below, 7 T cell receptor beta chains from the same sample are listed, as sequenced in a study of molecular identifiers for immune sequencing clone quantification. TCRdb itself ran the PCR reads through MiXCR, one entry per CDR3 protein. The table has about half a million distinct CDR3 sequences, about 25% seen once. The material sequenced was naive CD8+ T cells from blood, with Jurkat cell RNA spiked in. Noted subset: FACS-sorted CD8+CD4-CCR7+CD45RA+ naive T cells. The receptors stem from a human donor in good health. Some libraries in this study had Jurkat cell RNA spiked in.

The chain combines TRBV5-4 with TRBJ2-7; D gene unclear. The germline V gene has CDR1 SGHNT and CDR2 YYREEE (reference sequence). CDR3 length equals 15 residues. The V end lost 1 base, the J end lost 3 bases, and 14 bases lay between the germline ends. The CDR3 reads CASSLFGEVVYEQYF. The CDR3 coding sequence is TGTGCCAGCAGCTTGTTTGGGGAAGTAGTCTACGAGCAGTACTTC.

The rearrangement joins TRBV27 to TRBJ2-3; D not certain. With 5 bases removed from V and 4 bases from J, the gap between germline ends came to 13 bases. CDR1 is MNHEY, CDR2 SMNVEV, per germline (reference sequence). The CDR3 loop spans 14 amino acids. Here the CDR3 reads CASSSLLGADTQYF. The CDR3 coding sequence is TGTGCCAGCAGTAGCCTTTTGGGCGCAGATACGCAGTATTTT.

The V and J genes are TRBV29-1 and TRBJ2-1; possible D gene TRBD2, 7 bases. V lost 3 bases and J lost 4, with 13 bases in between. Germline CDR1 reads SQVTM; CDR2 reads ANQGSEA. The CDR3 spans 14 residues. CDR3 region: CSVDPGGPYNEQFF. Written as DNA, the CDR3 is TGCAGCGTTGATCCGGGGGGCCCATACAATGAGCAGTTCTTC.

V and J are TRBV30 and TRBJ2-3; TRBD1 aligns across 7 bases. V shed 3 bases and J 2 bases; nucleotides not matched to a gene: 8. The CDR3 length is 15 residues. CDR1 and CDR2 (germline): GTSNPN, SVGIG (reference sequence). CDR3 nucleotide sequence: TGTGCCTGGAGGCACAAGGGGGCAACCACAGATACGCAGTATTTT. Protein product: CAWRHKGATTDTQYF. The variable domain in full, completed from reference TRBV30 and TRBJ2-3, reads SQTIHQWPATLVQPVGSPLSLECTVEGTSNPNLYWYRQAAGRGLQLLFYSVGIGQISSEVPQNLSASRPQDRQFILSSKKLLLSDSGFYLCAWRHKGATTDTQYFGPGTRLTVL.

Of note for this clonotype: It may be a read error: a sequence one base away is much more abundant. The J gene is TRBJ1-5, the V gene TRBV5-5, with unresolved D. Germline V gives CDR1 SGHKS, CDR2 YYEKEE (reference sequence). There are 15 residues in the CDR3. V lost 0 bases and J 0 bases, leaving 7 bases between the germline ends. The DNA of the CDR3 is TGTGCCAGCAGCTTGGGCACGTCTAGCAATCAGCCCCAGCATTTT. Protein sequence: CASSLGTSSNQPQHF.

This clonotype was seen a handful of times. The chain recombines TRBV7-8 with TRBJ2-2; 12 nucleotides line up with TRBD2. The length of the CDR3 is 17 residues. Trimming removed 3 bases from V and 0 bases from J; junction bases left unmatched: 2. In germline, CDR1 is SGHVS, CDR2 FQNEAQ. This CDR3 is CASSFPSGGANTGELFF. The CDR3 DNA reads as TGTGCCAGCAGCTTCCCTAGCGGGGGGGCGAACACCGGGGAGCTGTTTTTT.

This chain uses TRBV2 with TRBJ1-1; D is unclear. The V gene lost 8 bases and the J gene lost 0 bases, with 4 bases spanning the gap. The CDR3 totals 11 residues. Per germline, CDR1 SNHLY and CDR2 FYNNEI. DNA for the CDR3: TGTGCCAGCTATCTGAACACTGAAGCTTTCTTT. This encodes CASYLNTEAFF.